This TCR beta chain was identified in a study of blood T cells in healthy people across ages. With a J-beta primer mix and a sample-barcoded 5' primer, a second PCR ran about 6 to 11 cycles. TCRdb reprocessed the 5' RACE reads with MiXCR, giving one entry per CDR3 protein. Among approximately 780,000 distinct CDR3 sequences listed, about a quarter were seen once. The same data also went into a second study, on T cells of mothers and their children.

This receptor was identified in a boy aged 10-17 years in good health. The material sequenced was blood.

The chain's CDR3 is CSVRDARATNEKLFF. CDR3 DNA: TGCAGTGTCCGGGACGCCAGAGCAACTAATGAAAAACTGTTTTTT. The rearrangement links TRBV20-1 to TRBJ1-4, with a possible D match to TRBD1 (5 bases). The CDR3 loop spans 15 amino acids. In germline, CDR1 is DFQATT, CDR2 SNEGSKA (reference sequence). Between the trimmed V and J ends, which lost 7 bases and 0 bases, there was a span of 15 bases.